The rows below give T cell receptor beta chains drawn from one sample of a study of persistence of HIV-infected CD4 T cells. Some clones are missing from TCRdb's copy, which holds only in-frame ones; the method was immunoSEQ multiplex PCR. The table has tens of thousands of clones, 88% seen once. These receptors are not linked to any known antigen. Sequences were derived from CD4+ T cells sorted from PBMCs after roughly 18-hour stimulation, sampled from a patient who received antiretroviral therapy. The receptors come from an adult woman with HIV who was CMV-seropositive. The conserved cysteine and the conserved F or W are not part of the CDR3 here.

V gene: TRBV9
CDR3 length: 15
CDR3 protein: ASSVGTSGASYNEQF

V gene: TRBV5-1
CDR3 length: 11
CDR3 protein: ASSPLADNEQF

V gene: TRBV2
CDR3 length: 13
CDR3 protein: ASSWDRQSGNTIY

V gene: TRBV14
CDR3 length: 12
CDR3 protein: ASSLFGPGNTIY

V gene: TRBV30
CDR3 length: 12
CDR3 protein: AWSAGGVADTQY

V gene: TRBV3-1/TRBV3-2
CDR3 length: 13
CDR3 protein: ASSRGPGTEEGYT

V gene: TRBV5-8
CDR3 length: 10
CDR3 protein: ASSLGLYGYT

V gene: TRBV5-1
CDR3 length: 12
CDR3 protein: ASSLRTGTTEAF

V gene: TRBV5-4
CDR3 length: 13
CDR3 protein: ASSVQGSVNTEAF

V gene: TRBV5-4
CDR3 length: 12
CDR3 protein: ASSSQIGPHEAF

V gene: TRBV29-1
CDR3 length: 13
CDR3 protein: SVEGQGAGGNTIY

V gene: TRBV19
CDR3 length: 12
CDR3 protein: ASRLAGVGNEQF

V gene: TRBV19
CDR3 length: 13
CDR3 protein: ASSPSGDHYNEQF

V gene: TRBV18
CDR3 length: 12
CDR3 protein: ASSPARLKSELF

V gene: TRBV4-1
CDR3 length: 13
CDR3 protein: ASSLGRTGGEEQY

V gene: TRBV19
CDR3 length: 9
CDR3 protein: ASSRGSEQF

V gene: TRBV6-6
CDR3 length: 12
CDR3 protein: ASSYGAPRETQY

V gene: TRBV3-1/TRBV3-2
CDR3 length: 13
CDR3 protein: ASSQGYRVNTEAF

V gene: TRBV2
CDR3 length: 11
CDR3 protein: ASSRGLGETQY

V gene: TRBV10-3
CDR3 length: 13
CDR3 protein: AISEVPQLNTEAF

V gene: TRBV14
CDR3 length: 13
CDR3 protein: ASSQVWGADTEAF

V gene: TRBV24-1
CDR3 length: 10
CDR3 protein: ATSGYQETQY

V gene: TRBV3-1/TRBV3-2
CDR3 length: 12
CDR3 protein: ASSHGGVKTEAF

V gene: TRBV7-9
CDR3 length: 12
CDR3 protein: ASSVGTGNEKLF

V gene: TRBV15
CDR3 length: 13
CDR3 protein: ATSRSAGSNSPLH

V gene: TRBV4-2
CDR3 length: 15
CDR3 protein: ASSQDVLAGGRGEQF

V gene: TRBV10-3
CDR3 length: 11
CDR3 protein: ASLGVLGAEAF

V gene: TRBV28
CDR3 length: 10
CDR3 protein: ASSQAGNTIY

V gene: TRBV30
CDR3 length: 13
CDR3 protein: AWSGGDSSNQPQH

V gene: TRBV25-1
CDR3 length: 11
CDR3 protein: ASSDRIYGGYT

V gene: TRBV5-1
CDR3 length: 15
CDR3 protein: ASSYEAGLGANNEQF

V gene: TRBV29-1
CDR3 length: 11
CDR3 protein: SEAQNPQETQY

V gene: TRBV12-5
CDR3 length: 13
CDR3 protein: ASGLVPGLNYGYT